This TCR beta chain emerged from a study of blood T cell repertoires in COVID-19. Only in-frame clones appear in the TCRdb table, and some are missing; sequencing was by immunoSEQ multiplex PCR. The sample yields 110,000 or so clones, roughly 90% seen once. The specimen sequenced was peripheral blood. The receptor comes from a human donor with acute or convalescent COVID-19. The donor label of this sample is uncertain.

The CDR3 sequence is CASSLVVGSGRYF. CDR3 DNA: TGTGCCAGCAGCTTAGTCGTAGGTTCGGGTCGGTATTTT. The V gene is TRBV11-3, the J gene TRBJ2-3, with D unclear. The CDR3 extends over 13 amino acids. CDR1 and CDR2 from the germline V gene are SGHNT and YENEEA. V shed 1 base and J shed 14 bases, with 16 bases lying between them. Variable domain in full (rest from reference TRBV11-3 and TRBJ2-3): EAGVVQSPRYKIIEKKQPVAFWCNPISGHNTLYWYLQNLGQGPELLIRYENEEAVDDSQLPKDRFSAERLKGVDSTLKIQPAELGDSAVYLCASSLVVGSGRYFGPGTRLTVL.